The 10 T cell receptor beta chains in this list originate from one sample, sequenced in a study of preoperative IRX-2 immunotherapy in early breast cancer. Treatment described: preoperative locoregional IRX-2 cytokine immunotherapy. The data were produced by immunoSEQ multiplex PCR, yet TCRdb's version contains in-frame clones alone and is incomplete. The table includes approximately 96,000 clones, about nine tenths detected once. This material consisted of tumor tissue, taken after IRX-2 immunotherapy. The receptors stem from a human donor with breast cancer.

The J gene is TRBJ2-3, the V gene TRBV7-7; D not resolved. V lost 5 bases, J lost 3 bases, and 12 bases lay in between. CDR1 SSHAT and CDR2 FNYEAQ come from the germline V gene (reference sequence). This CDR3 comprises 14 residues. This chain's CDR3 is CASSEPLGTDTQYF. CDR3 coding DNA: TGTGCCAGCAGCGAGCCACTGGGGACAGATACGCAGTATTTT.

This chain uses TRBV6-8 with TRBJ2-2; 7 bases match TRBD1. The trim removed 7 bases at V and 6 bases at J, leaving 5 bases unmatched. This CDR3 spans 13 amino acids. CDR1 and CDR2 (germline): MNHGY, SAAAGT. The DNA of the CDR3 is TGTGCCAGCACTCGAGACAGGGCCGGGGAGCTGTTTTTT. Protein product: CASTRDRAGELFF.

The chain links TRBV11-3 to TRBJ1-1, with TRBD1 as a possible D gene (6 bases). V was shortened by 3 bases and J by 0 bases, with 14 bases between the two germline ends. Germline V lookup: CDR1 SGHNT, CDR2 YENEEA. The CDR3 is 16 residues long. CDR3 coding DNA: TGTGCCAGCAGCTTGACACAGGGTAACCTGAACACTGAAGCTTTCTTT. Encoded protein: CASSLTQGNLNTEAFF.

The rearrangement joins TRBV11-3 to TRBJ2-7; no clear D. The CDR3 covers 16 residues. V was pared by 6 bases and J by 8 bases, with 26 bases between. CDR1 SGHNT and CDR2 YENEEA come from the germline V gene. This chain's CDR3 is CASRIGGVGIKSQQYF. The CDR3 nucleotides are TGTGCCAGCAGGATCGGTGGGGTAGGAATAAAAAGCCAGCAGTACTTC.

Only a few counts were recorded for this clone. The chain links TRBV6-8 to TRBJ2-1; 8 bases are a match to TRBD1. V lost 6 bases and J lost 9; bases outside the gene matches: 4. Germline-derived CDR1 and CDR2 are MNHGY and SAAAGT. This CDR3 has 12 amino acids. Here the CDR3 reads CASSRQGAEQFF. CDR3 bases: TGTGCCAGCAGCCGCCAGGGGGCTGAGCAGTTCTTC.

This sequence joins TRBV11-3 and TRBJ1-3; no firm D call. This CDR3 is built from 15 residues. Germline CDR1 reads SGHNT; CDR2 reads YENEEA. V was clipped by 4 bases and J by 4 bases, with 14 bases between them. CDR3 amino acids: CASSWRPGPGNTIYF. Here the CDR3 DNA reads TGTGCCAGCAGCTGGCGGCCGGGTCCGGGAAACACCATATATTTT.

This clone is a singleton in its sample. CDR3 residues: CASRPGIGKGYTF. DNA of the CDR3: TGTGCCAGCAGACCCGGGATCGGAAAGGGCTACACCTTC. This chain joins TRBV6-8 and TRBJ1-2, with D hard to call. The germline gives CDR1 MNHGY, CDR2 SAAAGT. CDR3 size: 13 residues. V was shortened by 6 bases and J by 8 bases, with 16 bases between the two germline ends.

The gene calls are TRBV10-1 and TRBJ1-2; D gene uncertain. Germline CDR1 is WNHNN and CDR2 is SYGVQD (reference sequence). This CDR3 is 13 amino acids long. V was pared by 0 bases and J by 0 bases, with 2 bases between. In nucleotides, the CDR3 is TGCGCCAGCAGTGAGTCTGCTAACTATGGCTACACCTTC. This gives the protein CASSESANYGYTF.

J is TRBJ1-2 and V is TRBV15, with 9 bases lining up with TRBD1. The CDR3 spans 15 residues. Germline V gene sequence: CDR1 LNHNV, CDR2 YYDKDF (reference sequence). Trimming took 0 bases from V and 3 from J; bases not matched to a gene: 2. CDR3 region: CATSRDDRGYYGYTF. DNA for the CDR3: TGTGCCACCAGCAGAGATGACAGGGGGTACTATGGCTACACCTTC.

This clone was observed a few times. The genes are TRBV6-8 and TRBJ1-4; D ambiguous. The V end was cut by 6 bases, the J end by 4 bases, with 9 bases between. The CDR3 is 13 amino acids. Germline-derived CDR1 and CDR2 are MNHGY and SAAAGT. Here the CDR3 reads CASRGMDNEKLFF. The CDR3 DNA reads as TGTGCCAGCAGAGGGATGGATAATGAAAAACTGTTTTTT.